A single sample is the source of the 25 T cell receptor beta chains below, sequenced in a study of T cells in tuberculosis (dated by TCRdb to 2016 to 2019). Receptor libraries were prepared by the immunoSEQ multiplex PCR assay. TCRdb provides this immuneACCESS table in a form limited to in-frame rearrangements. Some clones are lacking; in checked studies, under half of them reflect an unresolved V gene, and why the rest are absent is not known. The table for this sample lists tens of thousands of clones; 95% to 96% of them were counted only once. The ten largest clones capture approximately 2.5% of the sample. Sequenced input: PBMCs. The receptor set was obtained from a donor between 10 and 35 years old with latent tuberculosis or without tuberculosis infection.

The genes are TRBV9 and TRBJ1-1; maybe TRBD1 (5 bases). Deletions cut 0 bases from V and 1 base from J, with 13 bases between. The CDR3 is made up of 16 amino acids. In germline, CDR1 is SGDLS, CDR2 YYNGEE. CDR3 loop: CASSVGRVEENTEAFF. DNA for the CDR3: TGTGCCAGCAGCGTAGGCAGGGTAGAAGAGAACACTGAAGCTTTCTTT.

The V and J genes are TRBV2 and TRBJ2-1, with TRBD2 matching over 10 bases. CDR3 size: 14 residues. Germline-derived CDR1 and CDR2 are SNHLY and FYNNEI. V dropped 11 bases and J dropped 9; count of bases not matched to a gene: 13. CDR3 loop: CAAGSSGSLGEQFF. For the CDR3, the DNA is TGTGCCGCGGGATCTAGCGGGAGTCTAGGTGAGCAGTTCTTC.

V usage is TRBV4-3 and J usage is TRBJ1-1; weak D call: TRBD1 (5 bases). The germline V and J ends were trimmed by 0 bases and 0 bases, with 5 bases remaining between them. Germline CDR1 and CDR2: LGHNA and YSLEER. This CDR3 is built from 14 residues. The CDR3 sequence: CASSQDRVNTEAFF. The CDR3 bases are TGCGCCAGCAGCCAAGACAGGGTGAACACTGAAGCTTTCTTT.

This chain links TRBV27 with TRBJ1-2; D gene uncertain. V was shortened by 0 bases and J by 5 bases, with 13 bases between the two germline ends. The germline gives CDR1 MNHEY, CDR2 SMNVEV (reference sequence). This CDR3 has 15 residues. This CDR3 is CASSLSVQIFYGYTF. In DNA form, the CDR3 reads TGTGCCAGCAGTTTATCGGTACAGATCTTTTATGGCTACACCTTC.

The CDR3 protein is CASSGAGETQYF. CDR3 DNA sequence: TGTGCCAGCAGCGGAGCCGGGGAGACCCAGTACTTC. This chain links TRBV9 with TRBJ2-5; D call uncertain. The germline V and J ends were trimmed by 3 bases and 5 bases, with 8 bases remaining between them. Germline V gives CDR1 SGDLS, CDR2 YYNGEE. The CDR3 has 12 amino acids. Looking up the rest from reference TRBV9 and TRBJ2-5 gives the full variable domain: DSGVTQTPKHLITATGQRVTLRCSPRSGDLSVYWYQQSLDQGLQFLIQYYNGEERAKGNILERFSAQQFPDLHSELNLSSLELGDSALYFCASSGAGETQYFGPGTRLLVL.

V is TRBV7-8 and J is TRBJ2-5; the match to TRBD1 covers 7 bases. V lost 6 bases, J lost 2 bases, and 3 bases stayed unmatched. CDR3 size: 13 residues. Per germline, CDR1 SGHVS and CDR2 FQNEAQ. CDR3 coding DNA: TGTGCCAGCAGGCACAGGGGTCAAGAGACCCAGTACTTC. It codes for CASRHRGQETQYF.

CDR3 sequence (DNA): TGTGCCAGCAGCTGGTTTCCGGACAGGCTACCAACTAATGAAAAACTGTTTTTT. This sequence encodes CASSWFPDRLPTNEKLFF. This chain links TRBV7-9 with TRBJ1-4, with 7 bases matching TRBD1. The CDR3 is 18 residues long. The V segment lost 4 bases and the J segment 0 bases; nucleotides outside the gene matches: 11. Germline CDR1 SEHNR, CDR2 FQNEAQ (reference sequence).

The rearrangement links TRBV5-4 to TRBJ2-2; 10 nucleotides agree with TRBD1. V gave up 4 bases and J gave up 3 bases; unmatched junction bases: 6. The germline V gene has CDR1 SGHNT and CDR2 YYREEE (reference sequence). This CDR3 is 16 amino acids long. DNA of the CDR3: TGTGCCAGCAGCCCCCATGGGACAGGGGACACCGGGGAGCTGTTTTTT. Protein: CASSPHGTGDTGELFF.

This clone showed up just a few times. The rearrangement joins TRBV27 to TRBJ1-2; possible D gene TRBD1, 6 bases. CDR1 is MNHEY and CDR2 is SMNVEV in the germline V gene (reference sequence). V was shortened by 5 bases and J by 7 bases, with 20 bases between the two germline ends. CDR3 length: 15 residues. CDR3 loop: CASSPADGGASGYTF. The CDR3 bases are TGTGCCAGCAGTCCCGCAGATGGGGGGGCCAGTGGCTACACCTTC.

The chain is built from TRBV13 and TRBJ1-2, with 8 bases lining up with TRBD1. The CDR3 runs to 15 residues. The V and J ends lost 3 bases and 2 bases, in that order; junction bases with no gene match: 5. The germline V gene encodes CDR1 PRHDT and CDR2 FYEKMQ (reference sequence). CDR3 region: CASSFLGQVNYGYTF. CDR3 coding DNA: TGTGCCAGCAGCTTCTTGGGACAGGTGAACTATGGCTACACCTTC.

CDR3 sequence (DNA): TGTGCCAGCAGCCAACACACGAATCAAGAGACCCAGTACTTC. Amino acids: CASSQHTNQETQYF. The V call is TRBV7-9, the J call TRBJ2-5; no clear D gene. CDR3 length equals 14 residues. Deletions cut 5 bases from V and 2 bases from J, with 12 bases between. Germline V gene sequence: CDR1 SEHNR, CDR2 FQNEAQ (reference sequence).

CDR3 loop: CASSIVGRGNSNQPQHF. In DNA form, the CDR3 reads TGTGCCAGTAGTATAGTCGGGAGGGGGAATAGCAATCAGCCCCAGCATTTT. The chain links TRBV19 to TRBJ1-5, with D possibly being TRBD1 (6 bases). This CDR3 contains 17 residues. CDR1 is LNHDA and CDR2 is SQIVND in the germline V gene (reference sequence). V lost 1 base, J lost 0 bases, and 13 bases lay in between. Full variable domain (missing parts from reference TRBV19 and TRBJ1-5): DGGITQSPKYLFRKEGQNVTLSCEQNLNHDAMYWYRQDPGQGLRLIYYSQIVNDFQKGDIAEGYSVSREKKESFPLTVTSAQKNPTAFYLCASSIVGRGNSNQPQHFGDGTRLSIL.

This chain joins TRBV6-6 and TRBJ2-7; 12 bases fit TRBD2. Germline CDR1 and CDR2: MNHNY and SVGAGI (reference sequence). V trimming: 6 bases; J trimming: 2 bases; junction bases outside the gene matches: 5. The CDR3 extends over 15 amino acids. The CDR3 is CASRPSGRVTYEQYF. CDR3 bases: TGTGCCAGCAGACCTAGCGGGAGGGTTACCTACGAGCAGTACTTC.

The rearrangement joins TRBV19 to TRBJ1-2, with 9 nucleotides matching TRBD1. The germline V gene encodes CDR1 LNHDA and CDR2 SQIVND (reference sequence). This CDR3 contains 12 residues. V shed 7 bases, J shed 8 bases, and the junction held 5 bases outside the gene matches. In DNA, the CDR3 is TGTGCCAGTAACACAGGGGGCAGGGGCTACACCTTC. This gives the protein CASNTGGRGYTF.

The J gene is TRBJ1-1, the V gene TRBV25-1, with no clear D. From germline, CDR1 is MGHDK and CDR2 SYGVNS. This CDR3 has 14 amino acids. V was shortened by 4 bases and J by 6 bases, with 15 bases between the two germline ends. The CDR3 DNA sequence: TGTGCCAGCAGTGGGGAGACCGGGGTTCCTGAAGCTTTCTTT. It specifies CASSGETGVPEAFF.

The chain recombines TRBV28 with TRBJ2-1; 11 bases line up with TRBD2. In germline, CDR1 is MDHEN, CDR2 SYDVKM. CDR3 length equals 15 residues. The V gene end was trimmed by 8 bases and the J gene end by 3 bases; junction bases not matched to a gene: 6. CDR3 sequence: CASELAGGVYNEQFF. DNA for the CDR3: TGTGCCAGCGAGCTAGCGGGGGGTGTCTACAATGAGCAGTTCTTC.

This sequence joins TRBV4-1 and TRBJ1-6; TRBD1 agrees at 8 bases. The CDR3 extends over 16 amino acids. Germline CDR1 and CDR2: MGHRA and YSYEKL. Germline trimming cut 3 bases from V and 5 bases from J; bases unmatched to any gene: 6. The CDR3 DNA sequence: TGCGCCAGCAGCCATAAATGGACAGGGAATAATTCACCCCTCCACTTT. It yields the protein CASSHKWTGNNSPLHF.

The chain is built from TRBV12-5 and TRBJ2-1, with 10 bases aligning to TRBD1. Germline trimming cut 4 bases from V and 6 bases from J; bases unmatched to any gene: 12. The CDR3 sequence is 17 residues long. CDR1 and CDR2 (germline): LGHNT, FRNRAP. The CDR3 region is CASGSTLGQGVSNEQFF. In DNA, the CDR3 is TGTGCTAGTGGTTCTACGCTCGGACAGGGGGTAAGCAATGAGCAGTTCTTC.

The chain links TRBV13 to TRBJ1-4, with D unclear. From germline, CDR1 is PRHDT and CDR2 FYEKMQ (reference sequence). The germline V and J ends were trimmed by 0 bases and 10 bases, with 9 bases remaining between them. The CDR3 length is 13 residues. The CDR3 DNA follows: TGTGCCAGCAGCTTAGGGGACTTCGGAAAACTGTTTTTT. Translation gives CASSLGDFGKLFF.

CDR3 sequence (DNA): TGTGCCAGTAGTATAGCCAGCTCCTACAATGAGCAGTTCTTC. Its protein product is CASSIASSYNEQFF. The chain couples TRBV19 to TRBJ2-1, with D unclear. V lost 1 base, J lost 0 bases, and 4 bases lay in between. CDR3 length: 14 residues. From germline, CDR1 is LNHDA and CDR2 SQIVND (reference sequence).

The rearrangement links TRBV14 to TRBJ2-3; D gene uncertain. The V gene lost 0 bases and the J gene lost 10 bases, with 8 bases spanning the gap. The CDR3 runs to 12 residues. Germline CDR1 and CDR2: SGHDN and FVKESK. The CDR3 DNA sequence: TGTGCCAGCAGCCAAGATAGATACGCGCAGTATTTT. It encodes CASSQDRYAQYF.

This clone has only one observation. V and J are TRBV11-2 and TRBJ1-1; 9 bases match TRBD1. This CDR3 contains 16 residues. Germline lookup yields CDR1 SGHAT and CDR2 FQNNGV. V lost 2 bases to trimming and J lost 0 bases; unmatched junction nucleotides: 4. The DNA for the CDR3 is TGTGCCAGCAGCTTATGGGACAGGGTTATGAACACTGAAGCTTTCTTT. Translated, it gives CASSLWDRVMNTEAFF.

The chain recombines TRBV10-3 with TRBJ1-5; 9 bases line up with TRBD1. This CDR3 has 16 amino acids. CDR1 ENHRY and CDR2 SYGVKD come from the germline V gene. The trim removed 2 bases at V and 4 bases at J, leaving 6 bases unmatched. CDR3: CAISEAPGQGNQPQHF. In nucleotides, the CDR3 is TGTGCCATCAGTGAGGCACCGGGACAGGGAAATCAGCCCCAGCATTTT.

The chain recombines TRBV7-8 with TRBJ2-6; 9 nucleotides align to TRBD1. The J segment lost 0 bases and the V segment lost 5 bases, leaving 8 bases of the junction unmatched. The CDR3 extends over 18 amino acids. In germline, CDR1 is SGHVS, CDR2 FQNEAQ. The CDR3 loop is CASSNRDRVLSGANVLTF. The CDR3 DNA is TGTGCCAGCAGCAACCGGGACAGGGTTCTCTCTGGGGCCAACGTCCTGACTTTC.

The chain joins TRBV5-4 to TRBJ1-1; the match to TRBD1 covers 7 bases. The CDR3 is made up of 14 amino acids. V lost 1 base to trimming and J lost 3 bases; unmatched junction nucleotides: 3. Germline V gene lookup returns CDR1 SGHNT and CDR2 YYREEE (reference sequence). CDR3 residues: CASSLRGRDTEAFF. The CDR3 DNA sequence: TGTGCCAGCAGCTTGAGGGGGCGAGACACTGAAGCTTTCTTT.